Sequencing of this T cell receptor (beta chain) was carried out in a study of Ad26.COV2.S vaccination and SARS-CoV-2 variants. About the research overall: The COV1001 Ad26.COV2.S trial arm included the donor.

Treatment given: approximately 18 received Ad26.COV2.S at low or high dose, single or two shots; several received placebo; per-sample allocation not given. The samples date from day 63 after the first vaccine or placebo injection. This vaccine is an Ad26 vector that expresses the Wuhan-strain SARS-CoV-2 spike. Clones were read by immunoSEQ multiplex PCR, and TCRdb kept only the in-frame ones, dropping some. The sample contains 400,000 to 450,000 clones, 90% of which appear only once. To note about this clone: The antigen remains undetermined.

Germline V gives CDR1 SGHAT, CDR2 FQNNGV. The CDR3 has 14 amino acids. After removal of 5 bases from V and 0 bases from J, the junction contained 3 bases not matched to a gene. Study observations and caveats: It was vaccine recipients, not placebo recipients, who had the higher spike-specific TCR breadth. Substantial breadth was reportedly displayed by spike-specific CD8+ and CD4+ T cell responses after vaccination.

The chain has TRBV11-2 and TRBJ1-1; 7 bases are shared with TRBD1. This TCR was recovered from a person between 18 and 60 years old who received the Ad26.COV2.S COVID-19 vaccine or a placebo. The starting material was peripheral blood, obtained in a trial of Ad26.COV2.S vaccine versus placebo. CDR3 DNA: TGTGCCAGCAGCCTAGGGACAGTGAACACTGAAGCTTTCTTT. Protein sequence: CASSLGTVNTEAFF.